This T cell receptor (beta chain) was retrieved from a study of blood T cells in healthy people across ages. The study, taken as a whole, reports: Whereas aged donors had fewer naive CD4+ cells, long-lived donors had more of them and higher diversity. A strong correlation was found between TCR beta diversity and the percentage of naive T cells.

Healthy individuals of Caucasian origin from Russia, aged roughly 6 to 100, served as donors. Combining a sample-barcoded 5' primer with a J-beta primer mix, a second PCR ran for about 7 to 11 cycles. Each TCR beta cDNA got a 12-nucleotide random molecular identifier. TCRdb analysed the 5' RACE reads with MiXCR anew, one entry per CDR3 protein. This sample has 1.5 million to 2 million distinct CDR3 sequences, with 28% found just once. This clonotype was counted ten times or more. Its cognate antigen is unknown. Sequencing was performed on blood. The receptor was derived from a woman in her twenties or thirties in good health.

The CDR3: CASSLSLPSYNEQFF. The CDR3 nucleotides read TGTGCCAGCAGCTTGTCCCTTCCCTCCTACAATGAGCAGTTCTTC. The rearrangement uses TRBV5-5 and TRBJ2-1, with unresolved D. CDR1 and CDR2 from the germline V gene are SGHKS and YYEKEE (reference sequence). The CDR3 is made up of 15 amino acids. V was pared by 1 base and J by 0 bases, with 8 bases between. Full variable domain (outside the CDR3, taken from reference TRBV5-5 and TRBJ2-1): DAGVTQSPTHLIKTRGQQVTLRCSPISGHKSVSWYQQVLGQGPQFIFQYYEKEERGRGNFPDRFSARQFPNYSSELNVNALLLGDSALYLCASSLSLPSYNEQFFGPGTRLTVL.